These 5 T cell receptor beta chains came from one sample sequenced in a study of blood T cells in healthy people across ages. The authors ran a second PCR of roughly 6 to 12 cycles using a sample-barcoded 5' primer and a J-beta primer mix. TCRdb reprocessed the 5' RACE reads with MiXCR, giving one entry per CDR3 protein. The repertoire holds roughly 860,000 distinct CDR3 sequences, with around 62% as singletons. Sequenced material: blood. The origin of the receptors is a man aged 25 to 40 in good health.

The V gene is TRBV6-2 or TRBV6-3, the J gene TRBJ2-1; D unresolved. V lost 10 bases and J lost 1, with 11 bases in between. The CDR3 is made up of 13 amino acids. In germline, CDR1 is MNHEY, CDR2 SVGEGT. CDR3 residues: CATTQVSYNEQFF. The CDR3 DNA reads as TGTGCCACCACACAAGTATCCTACAATGAGCAGTTCTTC.

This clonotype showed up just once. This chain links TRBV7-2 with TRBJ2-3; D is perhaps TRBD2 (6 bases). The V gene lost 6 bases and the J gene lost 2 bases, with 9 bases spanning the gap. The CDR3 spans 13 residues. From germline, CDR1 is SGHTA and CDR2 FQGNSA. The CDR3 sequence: CASREGLTDTQYF. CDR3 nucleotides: TGTGCCAGCAGGGAGGGGCTCACAGATACGCAGTATTTT.

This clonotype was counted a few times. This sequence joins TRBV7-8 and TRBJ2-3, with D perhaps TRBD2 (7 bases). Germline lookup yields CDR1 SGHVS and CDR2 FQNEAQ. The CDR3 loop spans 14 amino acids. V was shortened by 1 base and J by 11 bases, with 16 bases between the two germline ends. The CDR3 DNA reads TGTGCCAGCAGCTTAGATCTCGGGGGGCGCTTGCAGTATTTT. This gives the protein CASSLDLGGRLQYF.

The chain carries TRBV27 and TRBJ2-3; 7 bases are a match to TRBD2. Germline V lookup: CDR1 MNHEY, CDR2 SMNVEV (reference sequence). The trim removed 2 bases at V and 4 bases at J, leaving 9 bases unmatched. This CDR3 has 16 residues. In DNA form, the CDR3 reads TGTGCCAGCAGTTTAGGGTGGGGGGGGTTGGCAGATACGCAGTATTTT. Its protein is CASSLGWGGLADTQYF.

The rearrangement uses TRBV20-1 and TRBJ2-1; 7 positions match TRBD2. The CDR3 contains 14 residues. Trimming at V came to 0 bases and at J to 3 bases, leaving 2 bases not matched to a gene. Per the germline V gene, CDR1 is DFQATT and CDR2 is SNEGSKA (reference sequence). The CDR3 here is CSARDGLGYNEQFF. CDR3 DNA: TGCAGTGCTAGAGATGGACTAGGCTACAATGAGCAGTTCTTC.